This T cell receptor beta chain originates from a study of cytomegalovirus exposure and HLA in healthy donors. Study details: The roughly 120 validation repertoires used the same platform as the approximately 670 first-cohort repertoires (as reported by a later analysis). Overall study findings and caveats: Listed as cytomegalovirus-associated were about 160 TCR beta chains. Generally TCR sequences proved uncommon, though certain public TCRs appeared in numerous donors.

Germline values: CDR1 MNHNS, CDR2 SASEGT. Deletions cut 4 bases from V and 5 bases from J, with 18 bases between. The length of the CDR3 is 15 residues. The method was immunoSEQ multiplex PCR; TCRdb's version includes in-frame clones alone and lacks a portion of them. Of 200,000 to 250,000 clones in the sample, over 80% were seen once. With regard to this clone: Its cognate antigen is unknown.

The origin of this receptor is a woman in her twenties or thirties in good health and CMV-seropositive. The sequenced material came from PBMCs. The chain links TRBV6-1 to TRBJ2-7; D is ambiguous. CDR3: CASSANVQLIHEQYF. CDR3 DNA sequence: TGTGCCAGCAGTGCAAATGTACAATTGATTCACGAGCAGTACTTC.